Detailed here is one T cell receptor (beta chain). Its antigen is still unknown. Base qualities are not at hand, and no much larger clone is one base apart. The data were obtained in a study of early T cells in non-severe SARS-CoV-2 infection (dated by TCRdb to about 2021). At the level of the whole study: TCR sequencing used bulk RNA from unsorted whole blood, so alpha and beta chains could not be paired.

The library relied on 5' RACE. TCRdb records NextSeq 500 as the sequencer. In the TCR library protocol, unique molecular identifiers were attached to individual cDNA molecules to correct for PCR bias and sequencing error. Both TCR alpha and beta chains were sequenced, and tight co-correlation was observed between alpha and beta sequence abundances in each sample. In the original analysis: Decombinator V4 was used to annotate TCR sequences for V gene, J gene and CDR3. TCRs were defined as expanded if a significant change between any two time points was detected under a Poisson model with p below 0.0001. TCR abundances were normalised to the total number of TCRs sequenced per sample and were expressed as counts per million. A search of VDJdb, accessed on 1 November 2021, was run for TCRs annotated to CMV, EBV and SARS-CoV-2, with TCRs annotated for multiple antigens excluded. TCRdb reanalyzed the raw reads on its own, using fastp at Q25 for trimming and MiXCR for clone calling, and kept in-frame beta chains. Each entry merges the rows of one CDR3 protein and shows their most common DNA and genes. The V and J calls were not made by the authors but by TCRdb's processing. The sample has 97,000 or so distinct CDR3 sequences on record, approximately 11% of them singletons. The top ten hold roughly 4.8% of the sample.

Overall study outcomes, separate from this receptor: VDJdb matching was skewed toward anti-spike CD8 responses and likely underestimated virus-specific expansions by missing private and CD4 specificities.

Set within a cohort of healthcare workers in London, UK, this nested case-control study involved weekly PCR testing of nasopharyngeal swabs along with blood sampling. Healthcare workers were recruited during the week of the UK lockdown, between 23 and 31 March 2020, and followed weekly for up to roughly 15 weeks. The material was whole blood, obtained at baseline. The receptor was isolated from an adult who was a healthcare worker with PCR-confirmed SARS-CoV-2 infection or an uninfected control (not recorded which).

The DNA sequence is given as TGTGCCAGCAGTCAATCGGACAGCGCCCACCCCTACGAGCAGTACTTC. The translation is CASSQSDSAHPYEQYF. The chain couples TRBV28 to TRBJ2-7; a tentative D call is TRBD1 (6 bases match). CDR1 and CDR2, per the germline V gene, are MDHEN and SYDVKM. From the cysteine up to the phenylalanine, the CDR3 has a length of 16 residues. Only the CDR3 DNA stays, 48 bases, in frame from base 1. V sheds 5 bases and J sheds 2 bases, leaving 19 bases between their ends. The variable domain in full, with residues beyond the CDR3 obtained from the reference TRBV28 and TRBJ2-7 genes, is DVKVTQSSRYLVKRTGEKVFLECVQDMDHENMFWYRQDPGLGLRLIYFSYDVKMKEKGDIPEGYSVSREKKERFSLILESASTNQTSMYLCASSQSDSAHPYEQYFGPGTRLTVT.